This T cell receptor beta chain came from a study of T-cell memory formation after mild COVID-19. Overall study findings and caveats: What remained unconfirmed was the SARS-CoV-2 specificity of second-wave clones peaking on day 37.

CDR3 length: 14 amino acids. The trim removed 0 bases at V and 6 bases at J, leaving 5 bases unmatched. The germline gives CDR1 SGHRS, CDR2 YFSETQ. This clonotype was recorded a few times. The antigen is undetermined. One entry per CDR3 protein, called by TCRdb with MiXCR from the 5' RACE reads. The table lists under 550,000 distinct CDR3 sequences, approximately 18% of them singletons, with 12% in the top ten. The origin of this receptor is an adult woman who had mild COVID-19 (a few samples of this study predate the infection). Cell type and time point are not known. The sequenced sample was PBMCs or a T cell subset sorted from them (not recorded which). This chain uses TRBV5-1 with TRBJ1-2; 7 bases are shared with TRBD1. CDR3 sequence reads: CASSLDGRGNGYTF. The CDR3 bases are TGCGCCAGCAGCTTGGATGGCAGGGGGAATGGCTACACCTTC.